One and the same sample provided the 10 T cell receptor beta chains below, sequenced in a study of blood T cells in healthy people across ages. The use of a sample-barcoded 5' primer and a J-beta primer mix characterized a second PCR of about 7 to 12 cycles. One entry per CDR3 protein, called by TCRdb with MiXCR from the 5' RACE reads. This table holds fewer than 950,000 distinct CDR3 sequences, about 55% found once. The source material was blood. These receptors were collected from an older man in good health.

The rearrangement uses TRBV27 and TRBJ1-1; D is perhaps TRBD1 (5 bases). The V end lost 5 bases, the J end lost 2 bases, and 12 bases lay between the germline ends. The CDR3 spans 14 residues. Germline V gives CDR1 MNHEY, CDR2 SMNVEV (reference sequence). Here the CDR3 DNA reads TGTGCCAGCAGTCCCAGCAGGGTTAACACTGAAGCTTTCTTT. This encodes CASSPSRVNTEAFF.

The chain combines TRBV6-5 with TRBJ2-1; D possibly uses TRBD1 or TRBD2 (5 bases each). CDR1 MNHEY and CDR2 SVGAGI come from the germline V gene. This CDR3 has 18 amino acids. Trimming cost V 2 bases and J 6 bases, with 23 bases left between them. The CDR3 DNA is TGTGCCAGCAGTTACACCCCAGACCCGGGACCAGCTAGCAATGAGCAGTTCTTC. It encodes CASSYTPDPGPASNEQFF.

J is TRBJ1-2 and V is TRBV29-1, with 10 positions matching TRBD1. In germline, CDR1 is SQVTM, CDR2 ANQGSEA. The trim removed 2 bases at V and 7 bases at J, leaving 13 bases unmatched. The CDR3 consists of 16 residues. CDR3 nucleotide sequence: TGCAGCGTTGAAATAGGTCGGACAGGGGGAAGAGGTGGCTACACCTTC. This gives the protein CSVEIGRTGGRGGYTF.

Written as DNA, the CDR3 is TGTGCCAGCGTTCCCTTTAGGGGTAGCGGTGAAGCTTTCTTT. Translation gives CASVPFRGSGEAFF. The chain employs TRBV7-9 and TRBJ1-1; the D gene is possibly TRBD1 (5 bases). There are 14 residues in the CDR3. Germline loops: CDR1 SEHNR, CDR2 FQNEAQ (reference sequence). Trimming left V 8 bases short and J 7 bases short, with 20 bases between.

This clonotype was detected a few times. The chain uses TRBV19 and TRBJ2-5, with D perhaps matching TRBD2 (5 bases). Germline V gene sequence: CDR1 LNHDA, CDR2 SQIVND (reference sequence). The V end was cut by 6 bases, the J end by 0 bases, with 11 bases between. There are 14 residues in the CDR3. CDR3 protein: CASSRRWNQETQYF. The CDR3 DNA reads as TGTGCCAGTAGCAGGAGGTGGAACCAAGAGACCCAGTACTTC.

There are a few counts of this clonotype. The chain employs TRBV7-2 and TRBJ2-7; D not resolved. Between the trimmed V and J ends, which lost 3 bases and 2 bases, there was a span of 11 bases. CDR3 length: 14 amino acids. Looked up from germline, CDR1 is SGHTA and CDR2 is FQGNSA. CDR3 amino acids: CASSFKTGTYEQYF. Here the CDR3 DNA reads TGTGCCAGCAGCTTCAAGACTGGAACCTACGAGCAGTACTTC. The entire variable domain, with the rest obtained from reference TRBV7-2 and TRBJ2-7, is as follows: GAGVSQSPSNKVTEKGKDVELRCDPISGHTALYWYRQSLGQGLEFLIYFQGNSAPDKSGLPSDRFSAERTGGSVSTLTIQRTQQEDSAVYLCASSFKTGTYEQYFGPGTRLTVT.

This clonotype showed up just a few times. This rearrangement joins TRBV7-2 to TRBJ1-5; TRBD1 is a possible D gene (6 bases). The V gene's germline CDR1 is SGHTA and CDR2 FQGNSA. V was pared by 5 bases and J by 4 bases, with 12 bases between. The CDR3 loop spans 14 amino acids. CDR3 DNA sequence: TGTGCCAGCAGCCTCGGACAGCATAATCAGCCCCAGCATTTT. Translating gives CASSLGQHNQPQHF.

This clonotype was observed a few times. The CDR3 is CASSQGQGAGETQYF. In nucleotides, the CDR3 is TGTGCCAGCAGCCAAGGACAGGGGGCAGGCGAGACCCAGTACTTC. The chain combines TRBV3-1 with TRBJ2-5, with TRBD1 matching 10 bases. The CDR3 length is 15 residues. J lost 5 bases, V lost 1 base, and 4 bases had no gene match. CDR1 and CDR2 from the germline V gene are LGHDT and YNNKEL (reference sequence).

This rearrangement joins TRBV28 to TRBJ2-1, with 9 positions matching TRBD1. The CDR3 length is 14 residues. Trimming at V came to 5 bases and at J to 7 bases, leaving 6 bases not matched to a gene. Germline assignment: CDR1 MDHEN and CDR2 SYDVKM. DNA for the CDR3: TGTGCCAGCAGTAAACAGGGGGCAGTGAATGAGCAGTTCTTC. Translated, it gives CASSKQGAVNEQFF.

The chain recombines TRBV12-3 or TRBV12-4 with TRBJ2-3; 7 nucleotides line up with TRBD2. This CDR3 is built from 15 residues. Trimming at V came to 6 bases and at J to 4 bases, leaving 10 bases not matched to a gene. The CDR3 nucleotides read TGTGCCAGCAGACGCGGACTAGAGGAGGCAGATACGCAGTATTTT. Its protein product is CASRRGLEEADTQYF.